These 2 T cell receptor beta chains were sequenced from one sample in a study of shared clonotypes between healthy human individuals. Clones were sequenced by immunoSEQ multiplex PCR, and TCRdb holds only the in-frame ones, with some missing. Altogether roughly 2 million clones are present, approximately 96% being singletons, with the ten largest covering less than 0.15%. The specimen sequenced was naive CD4+ T cells sorted from blood. Subset defined: CD45RA+ positively selected. These receptors were taken from a man aged 18 to 30 in good health.

The V gene is TRBV7-9, the J gene TRBJ2-1; 7 nucleotides match TRBD2. Germline trimming cut 3 bases from V and 9 bases from J; bases unmatched to any gene: 11. Germline V lookup: CDR1 SEHNR, CDR2 FQNEAQ (reference sequence). The CDR3 length is 15 residues. The CDR3 sequence is CASSFQSRGEGEQFF. The CDR3 coding sequence is TGTGCCAGCAGCTTTCAGAGCCGGGGGGAGGGTGAGCAGTTCTTC. Variable domain in full (rest from reference TRBV7-9 and TRBJ2-1): DTGVSQNPRHKITKRGQNVTFRCDPISEHNRLYWYRQTLGQGPEFLTYFQNEAQLEKSRLLSDRFSAERPKGSFSTLEIQRTEQGDSAMYLCASSFQSRGEGEQFFGPGTRLTVL.

The rearrangement uses TRBV9 and TRBJ2-2, with a tentative D call TRBD2 (6 bases). The CDR3 totals 17 residues. V dropped 4 bases and J dropped 4 bases, with 20 bases sitting between them. The germline V gene has CDR1 SGDLS and CDR2 YYNGEE. The DNA of the CDR3 is TGTGCCAGCAGCTCCGATCCCGGGACTTTGGGCACCGGGGAGCTGTTTTTT. Amino acids: CASSSDPGTLGTGELFF.